These 10 T cell receptor beta chains were sequenced from one sample in a study of T cell changes during pregnancy in multiple sclerosis. Sequenced by immunoSEQ multiplex PCR; TCRdb stores in-frame clones only, minus some. The data contain tens of thousands of clones, 96% of them singletons. The sequenced sample was CD8+ T cells from peripheral blood mononuclear cells, obtained after pregnancy. These receptor sequences come from a female donor with multiple sclerosis, enrolled in a pregnancy study.

The V gene is TRBV25-1, the J gene TRBJ2-3; no reliable D call. V was cut by 3 bases and J by 5 bases, with 12 bases left in between. CDR1 and CDR2 (germline): MGHDK, SYGVNS. The CDR3 runs to 14 residues. The CDR3: CASSDSSRGDTQYF. Written as DNA, the CDR3 is TGTGCCAGCAGTGATTCCAGCAGAGGAGATACGCAGTATTTT.

The chain joins TRBV27 to TRBJ1-2; a possible D gene is TRBD1 (5 bases). The CDR3 runs 14 residues. Germline V gives CDR1 MNHEY, CDR2 SMNVEV (reference sequence). Trimming left V 3 bases short and J 3 bases short, with 11 bases between. In DNA form, the CDR3 reads TGTGCCAGCAGTTTTGGACATGCGGACTATGGCTACACCTTC. It is translated as CASSFGHADYGYTF.

The chain has TRBV15 and TRBJ2-1, with D hard to call. Germline V CDR1 and CDR2: LNHNV, YYDKDF (reference sequence). This CDR3 region has 14 residues. The V end was cut by 0 bases, the J end by 0 bases, with 3 bases between. The CDR3 sequence is CATSREASYNEQFF. The CDR3 DNA reads as TGTGCCACCAGCAGAGAGGCCTCCTACAATGAGCAGTTCTTC.

In this sample, this clone turned up once. V is TRBV19 and J is TRBJ2-7; D call uncertain. The germline V gene has CDR1 LNHDA and CDR2 SQIVND (reference sequence). V lost 5 bases to trimming and J lost 3 bases, with 11 bases between them. CDR3 size: 13 residues. CDR3 coding DNA: TGTGCCAGTAGTTCTGAGGTGGGCTACGAGCAGTACTTC. It encodes CASSSEVGYEQYF.

The rearrangement joins TRBV27 to TRBJ2-1, with D tentatively TRBD2 (7 bases). CDR3 length: 17 amino acids. The V gene's germline CDR1 is MNHEY and CDR2 SMNVEV (reference sequence). V was pared by 6 bases and J by 4 bases, with 22 bases between. This CDR3 reads CASRLTAGAGFYNEQFF. The CDR3, as DNA: TGTGCCAGCAGACTAACCGCGGGGGCGGGATTTTACAATGAGCAGTTCTTC.

This sequence joins TRBV9 and TRBJ2-1; TRBD1 is a possible D gene (6 bases). V was shortened by 2 bases and J by 9 bases, with 15 bases between the two germline ends. The CDR3 sequence is 14 residues long. The germline V gene encodes CDR1 SGDLS and CDR2 YYNGEE. This CDR3 is CASSVTTGRGEQFF. The CDR3 bases are TGTGCCAGCAGCGTTACGACAGGTCGGGGTGAGCAGTTCTTC. The full variable domain, its missing parts supplied by reference TRBV9 and TRBJ2-1, is DSGVTQTPKHLITATGQRVTLRCSPRSGDLSVYWYQQSLDQGLQFLIQYYNGEERAKGNILERFSAQQFPDLHSELNLSSLELGDSALYFCASSVTTGRGEQFFGPGTRLTVL.

The V gene is TRBV19, the J gene TRBJ1-1, with a tentative D call TRBD1 (5 bases). V dropped 6 bases and J dropped 4 bases, with 15 bases sitting between them. There are 14 residues in the CDR3. Germline V gene sequence: CDR1 LNHDA, CDR2 SQIVND (reference sequence). CDR3 DNA: TGTGCCAGTAGCGACCAGGGAACTTCCACTGAAGCTTTCTTT. Its translation is CASSDQGTSTEAFF.

The rearrangement links TRBV1 to TRBJ1-5; the DNA was not used to check the table's D call, TRBD1. TRBV1 is a pseudogene segment. The CDR3 totals 18 residues. CDR3 protein: CTSSQVPGQGNSNQPQHF. The CDR3 nucleotides are TGCACCAGCAGCCAAGTACCGGGACAGGGGAATAGCAATCAGCCCCAGCATTTT.

V is TRBV7-8 and J is TRBJ2-1, with 14 nucleotides matching TRBD2. This CDR3 has 19 residues. Germline V gives CDR1 SGHVS, CDR2 FQNEAQ. The junction had 8 bases not matched to a gene; V was cut back by 0 bases and J by 4 bases. CDR3 nucleotides: TGTGCCAGCAGCTTAGCCGGGACTAGCGGGAGTTATGCTTACAATGAGCAGTTCTTC. It is translated as CASSLAGTSGSYAYNEQFF.

This clone appeared a few times. The DNA for the CDR3 is TGTGCCTGGGAACAGGGAGAGCAGTTCTTC. Translated, it gives CAWEQGEQFF. The rearrangement joins TRBV30 to TRBJ2-1; possibly TRBD1 for D (6 bases). This CDR3 spans 10 amino acids. The V and J ends lost 5 bases and 10 bases respectively, with 9 bases between them. The germline CDR1 and CDR2 sequences are GTSNPN and SVGIG (reference sequence).